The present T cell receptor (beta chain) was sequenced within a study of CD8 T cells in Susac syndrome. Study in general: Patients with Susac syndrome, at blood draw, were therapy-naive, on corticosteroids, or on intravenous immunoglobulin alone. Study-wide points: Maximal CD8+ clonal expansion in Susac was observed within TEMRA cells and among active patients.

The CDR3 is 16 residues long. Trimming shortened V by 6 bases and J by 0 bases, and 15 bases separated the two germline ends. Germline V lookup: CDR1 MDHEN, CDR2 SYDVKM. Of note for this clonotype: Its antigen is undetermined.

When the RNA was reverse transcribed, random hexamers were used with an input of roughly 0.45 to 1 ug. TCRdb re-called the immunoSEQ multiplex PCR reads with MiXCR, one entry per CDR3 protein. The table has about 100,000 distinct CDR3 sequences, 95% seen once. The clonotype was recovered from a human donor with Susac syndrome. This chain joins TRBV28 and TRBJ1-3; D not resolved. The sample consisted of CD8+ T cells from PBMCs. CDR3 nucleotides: TGTGCCAGCAGGCCTGCGGACGGAAACTCTGGAAACACCATATATTTT. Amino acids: CASRPADGNSGNTIYF.